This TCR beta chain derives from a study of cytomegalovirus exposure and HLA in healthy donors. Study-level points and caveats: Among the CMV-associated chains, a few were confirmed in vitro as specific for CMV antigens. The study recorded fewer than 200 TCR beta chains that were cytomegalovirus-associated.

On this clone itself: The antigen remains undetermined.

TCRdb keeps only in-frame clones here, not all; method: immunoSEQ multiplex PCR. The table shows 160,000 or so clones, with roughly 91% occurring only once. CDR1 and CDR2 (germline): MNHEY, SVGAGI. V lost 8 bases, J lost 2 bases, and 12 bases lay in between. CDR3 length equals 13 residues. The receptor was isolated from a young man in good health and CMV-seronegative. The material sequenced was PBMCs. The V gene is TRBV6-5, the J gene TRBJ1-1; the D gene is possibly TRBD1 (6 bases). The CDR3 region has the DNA TGTGCCAGCTGCCTGGACAGAAACACTGAAGCTTTCTTT. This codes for CASCLDRNTEAFF.